The 16 T cell receptor beta chains given below trace back to one sample, sequenced in a study of T cells expressing NK-cell markers. TCRdb reprocessed the 5' RACE reads, keeping one entry per CDR3 protein, no DNA. The sample table includes 350,000 to 500,000 distinct CDR3 sequences. Sequencing used blood T cells: a sorted CD56 or NKG2C T cell subset, CD4+ or CD8+ T cells, or bulk PBMC T cells (not recorded which). Source of these receptors: a woman aged 18 to 75 in good health.

The gene calls are TRBV29-1 and TRBJ2-1. CDR1 and CDR2 (germline): SQVTM, ANQGSEA. The CDR3 consists of 13 residues. CDR3: CSTKAGAYNEQFF.

The rearrangement links TRBV6-2 or TRBV6-3 to TRBJ1-2. Germline V gives CDR1 MNHEY, CDR2 SVGEGT. The CDR3 length is 13 residues. CDR3 sequence reads: CASSYGRLYGYTF.

This chain uses TRBV4-3 with TRBJ2-2; the D gene TCRdb calls, TRBD2, cannot be checked with no DNA. Germline lookup yields CDR1 LGHNA and CDR2 YSLEER. The CDR3 consists of 14 residues. The CDR3: CATGGGGAAGELFF.

CDR3 loop: CAISLYIRGNTGELFF. The chain links TRBV7-9 to TRBJ2-2; TCRdb reports TRBD1, a call that lacks DNA to check it against. Germline V gives CDR1 SEHNR, CDR2 FQNEAQ (reference sequence). This CDR3 spans 16 amino acids.

The chain employs TRBV20-1 and TRBJ1-1; TCRdb designates TRBD1, a call that cannot be tested without DNA. The CDR3 spans 15 residues. Per the germline V gene, CDR1 is DFQATT and CDR2 is SNEGSKA (reference sequence). The CDR3 sequence is CSAGAGGFFNTEAFF.

The J gene is TRBJ1-1, the V gene TRBV12-3 or TRBV12-4; the TCRdb call, TRBD1, lacks DNA for checking. The CDR3 is made up of 18 amino acids. The CDR3 loop is CASRRDSSHPQSDTEAFF.

The chain employs TRBV21-1 and TRBJ2-7; TCRdb's D gene call, TRBD1, goes unchecked for lack of DNA. TRBV21-1 counts as a pseudogene. The CDR3 is made up of 16 amino acids. CDR3 in amino acids: CASTEKWGQGRGEQYF.

The chain employs TRBV11-2 and TRBJ2-2; no DNA is available, so the TRBD2 call from TCRdb remains unchecked. Germline loops: CDR1 SGHAT, CDR2 FQNNGV. The CDR3 sequence is 18 residues long. The CDR3 sequence is CASAFPPGGAVGTGELFF.

This chain uses TRBV15 with TRBJ1-1; there is no DNA to check the TCRdb D call of TRBD1. Germline CDR1 is LNHNV and CDR2 is YYDKDF (reference sequence). The CDR3 extends over 17 amino acids. CDR3 protein: CATSRSGTGALNTEAFF.

This chain joins TRBV20-1 and TRBJ2-1; as DNA is missing, the TRBD2 call by TCRdb cannot be tested. Germline CDR1 DFQATT, CDR2 SNEGSKA (reference sequence). The CDR3 sequence is 19 residues long. This CDR3 reads CSARVPDYTSGGIFNEQFF.

J is TRBJ1-2 and V is TRBV29-1. The CDR3 covers 15 residues. Germline-derived CDR1 and CDR2 are SQVTM and ANQGSEA. The CDR3 protein is CSVELLGIDGYGYTF.

This chain connects TRBV9 to TRBJ2-7; the D call of TRBD2 rests on TCRdb alone, since no DNA is present to check it. The length of the CDR3 is 16 residues. Germline V gives CDR1 SGDLS, CDR2 YYNGEE. This chain's CDR3 is CASSPSAGLAAYEQYF.

The rearrangement uses TRBV3-1 and TRBJ2-5; TCRdb returns TRBD2, unconfirmable since there is no DNA. The V gene's germline CDR1 is LGHDT and CDR2 YNNKEL (reference sequence). The CDR3 length is 14 residues. The CDR3 region is CASSQGGLAETQYF.

The rearrangement uses TRBV12-3 or TRBV12-4 and TRBJ2-3; TCRdb reports TRBD1, a call that lacks DNA to check it against. The CDR3 consists of 16 residues. The CDR3: CASGERGGEGADTQYF.

CDR3 protein: CASSYSFVGGDYGYTF. The chain combines TRBV6-5 with TRBJ1-2; there is no DNA to check the TCRdb D call of TRBD1. This CDR3 region has 16 residues. CDR1 is MNHEY, CDR2 SVGAGI, per germline.

The chain employs TRBV12-3 or TRBV12-4 and TRBJ2-2; TCRdb names TRBD2, which stays unverified in the absence of DNA. The CDR3 covers 15 residues. Here the CDR3 reads CASSLSGGGTGELFF.